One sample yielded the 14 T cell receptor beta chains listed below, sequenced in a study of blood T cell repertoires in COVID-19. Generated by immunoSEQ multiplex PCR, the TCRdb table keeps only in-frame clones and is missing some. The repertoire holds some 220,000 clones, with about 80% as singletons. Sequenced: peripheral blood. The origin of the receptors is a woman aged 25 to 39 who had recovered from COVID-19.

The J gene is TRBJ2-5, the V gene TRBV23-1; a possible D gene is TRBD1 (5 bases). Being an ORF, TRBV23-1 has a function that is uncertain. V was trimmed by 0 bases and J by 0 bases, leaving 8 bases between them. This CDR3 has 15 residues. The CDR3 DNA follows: TGCGCCAGCAGTCAATCGGCAGGGAACCAAGAGACCCAGTACTTC. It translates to CASSQSAGNQETQYF.

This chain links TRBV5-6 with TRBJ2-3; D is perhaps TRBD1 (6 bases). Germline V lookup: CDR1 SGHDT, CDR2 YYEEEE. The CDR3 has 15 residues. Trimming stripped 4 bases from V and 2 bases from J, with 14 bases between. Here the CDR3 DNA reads TGTGCCAGCAGCCTACAGGGTTACTACACAGATACGCAGTATTTT. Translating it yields CASSLQGYYTDTQYF. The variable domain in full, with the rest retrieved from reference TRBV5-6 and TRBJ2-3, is DAGVTQSPTHLIKTRGQQVTLRCSPKSGHDTVSWYQQALGQGPQFIFQYYEEEERQRGNFPDRFSGHQFPNYSSELNVNALLLGDSALYLCASSLQGYYTDTQYFGPGTRLTVL.

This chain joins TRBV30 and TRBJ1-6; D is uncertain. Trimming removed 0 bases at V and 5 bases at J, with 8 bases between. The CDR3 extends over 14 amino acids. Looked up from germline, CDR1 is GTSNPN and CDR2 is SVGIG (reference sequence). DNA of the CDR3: TGTGCCTGGAGTGTTGGCGAGGATAATTCACCCCTCCACTTT. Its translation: CAWSVGEDNSPLHF. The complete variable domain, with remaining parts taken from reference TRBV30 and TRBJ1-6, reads SQTIHQWPATLVQPVGSPLSLECTVEGTSNPNLYWYRQAAGRGLQLLFYSVGIGQISSEVPQNLSASRPQDRQFILSSKKLLLSDSGFYLCAWSVGEDNSPLHFGNGTRLTVT.

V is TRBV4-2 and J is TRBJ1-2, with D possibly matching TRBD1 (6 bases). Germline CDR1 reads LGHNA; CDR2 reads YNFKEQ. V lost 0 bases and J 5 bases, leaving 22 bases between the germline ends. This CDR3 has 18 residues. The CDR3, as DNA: TGTGCCAGCAGCCAAGAGGATACAGGGCAACTAGACCAATATGGCTACACCTTC. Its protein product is CASSQEDTGQLDQYGYTF.

In nucleotides, the CDR3 is TGTGCCAGCAGCTTCGGGCTAGCGGGATTCAGCTCCTACAATGAGCAGTTCTTC. Translated, it gives CASSFGLAGFSSYNEQFF. The chain has TRBV11-2 and TRBJ2-1; 9 positions agree with TRBD2. CDR3 length equals 18 residues. Germline V gene sequence: CDR1 SGHAT, CDR2 FQNNGV. V gave up 3 bases and J gave up 0 bases; unmatched junction bases: 9.

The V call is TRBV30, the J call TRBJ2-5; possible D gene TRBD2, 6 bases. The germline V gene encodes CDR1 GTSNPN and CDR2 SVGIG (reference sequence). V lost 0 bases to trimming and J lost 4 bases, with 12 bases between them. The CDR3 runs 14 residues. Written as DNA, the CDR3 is TGTGCCTGGAGTGTACAAGTGGGGGGAGAGACCCAGTACTTC. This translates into CAWSVQVGGETQYF.

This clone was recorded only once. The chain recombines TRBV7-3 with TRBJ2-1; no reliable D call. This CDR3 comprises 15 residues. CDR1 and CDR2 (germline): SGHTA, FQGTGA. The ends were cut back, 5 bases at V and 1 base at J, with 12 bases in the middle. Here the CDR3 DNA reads TGTGCCAGCAGCGGGCGTCCCGAGTCCTACAATGAGCAGTTCTTC. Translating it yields CASSGRPESYNEQFF.

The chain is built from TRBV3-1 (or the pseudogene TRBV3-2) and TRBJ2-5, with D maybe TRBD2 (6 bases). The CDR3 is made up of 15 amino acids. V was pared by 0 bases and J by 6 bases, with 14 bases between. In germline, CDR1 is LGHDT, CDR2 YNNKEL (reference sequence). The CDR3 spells CASSQDSGPGKTQYF. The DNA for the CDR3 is TGTGCCAGCAGCCAAGATAGCGGTCCTGGGAAGACCCAGTACTTC.

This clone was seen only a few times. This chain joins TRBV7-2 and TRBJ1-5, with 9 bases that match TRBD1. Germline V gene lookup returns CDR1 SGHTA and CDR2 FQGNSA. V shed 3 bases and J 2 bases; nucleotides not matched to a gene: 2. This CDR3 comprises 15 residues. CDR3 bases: TGTGCCAGCAGCTTTACAGGGGGCGGCAATCAGCCCCAGCATTTT. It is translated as CASSFTGGGNQPQHF.

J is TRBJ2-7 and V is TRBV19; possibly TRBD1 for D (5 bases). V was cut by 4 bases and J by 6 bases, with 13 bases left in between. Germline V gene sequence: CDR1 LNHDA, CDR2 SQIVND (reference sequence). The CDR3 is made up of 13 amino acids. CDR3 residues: CASSRVGRGEQYF. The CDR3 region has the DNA TGTGCCAGTAGTAGGGTTGGAAGGGGCGAGCAGTACTTC.

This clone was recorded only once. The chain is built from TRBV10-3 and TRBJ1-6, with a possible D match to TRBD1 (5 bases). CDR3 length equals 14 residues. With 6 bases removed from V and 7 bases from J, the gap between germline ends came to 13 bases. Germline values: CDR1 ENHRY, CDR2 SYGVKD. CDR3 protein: CAIRLQEGNSPLHF. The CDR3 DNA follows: TGTGCCATCAGGTTGCAGGAGGGGAATTCACCCCTCCACTTT.

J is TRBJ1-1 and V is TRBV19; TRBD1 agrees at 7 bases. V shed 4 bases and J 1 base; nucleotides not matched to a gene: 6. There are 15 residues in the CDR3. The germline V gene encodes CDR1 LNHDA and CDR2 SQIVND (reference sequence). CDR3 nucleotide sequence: TGTGCCAGTAGTACCCCGGACAGGCGGAACACTGAAGCTTTCTTT. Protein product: CASSTPDRRNTEAFF.

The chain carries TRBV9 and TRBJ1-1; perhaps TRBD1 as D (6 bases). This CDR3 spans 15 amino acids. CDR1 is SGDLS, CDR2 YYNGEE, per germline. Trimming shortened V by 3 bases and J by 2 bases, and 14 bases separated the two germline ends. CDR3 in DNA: TGTGCCAGCAGCGCTCGGGACACCGGAAACACTGAAGCTTTCTTT. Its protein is CASSARDTGNTEAFF.

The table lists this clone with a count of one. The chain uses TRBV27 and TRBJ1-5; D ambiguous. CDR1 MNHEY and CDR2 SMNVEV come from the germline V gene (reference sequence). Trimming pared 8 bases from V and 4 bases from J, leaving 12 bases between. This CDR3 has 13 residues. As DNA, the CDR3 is TGTGCCAGCGGCCCGAGGGAGAATCAGCCCCAGCATTTT. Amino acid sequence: CASGPRENQPQHF.